Listed here are 31 T cell receptor beta chains from one sample, sequenced in a study of CD8+ T cells in alopecia areata. TCR sequencing used cDNA made by reverse transcription of extracted RNA. Generated by immunoSEQ multiplex PCR, the TCRdb table keeps only in-frame clones and is missing some. This table holds about 200,000 clones, 35% to 40% found once. Treatment denoted: oral pan-JAK inhibitor, 5-10 mg twice daily. The starting material was CD4+ T cells sorted from blood, obtained around week 30, from a patient treated with tofacitinib. These receptors originate from a human donor with alopecia areata.

CDR3 region: CASSSNANQPQHF. CDR3 coding DNA: TGTGCCAGCAGCTCCAACGCCAATCAGCCCCAGCATTTT. The chain recombines TRBV7-9 with TRBJ1-5; the D is unclear. Germline assignment: CDR1 SEHNR and CDR2 FQNEAQ (reference sequence). The CDR3 extends over 13 amino acids. V was cut by 4 bases and J by 3 bases, with 7 bases left in between.

The chain couples TRBV5-1 to TRBJ2-5; D call uncertain. This CDR3 has 15 residues. V lost 3 bases to trimming and J lost 5 bases, with 17 bases between them. The germline CDR1 and CDR2 sequences are SGHRS and YFSETQ. CDR3 region: CASSSTEPATETQYF. The DNA for the CDR3 is TGCGCCAGCAGCTCTACCGAGCCAGCGACGGAGACCCAGTACTTC.

This clone was seen only a few times. The chain has TRBV6-1 and TRBJ2-1, with TRBD2 matching over 10 bases. The CDR3 has 16 residues. Trimming removed 4 bases from V and 7 bases from J; junction bases left unmatched: 10. CDR1 and CDR2 (germline): MNHNS, SASEGT. This chain's CDR3 is CASSAERGGFKNEQFF. The CDR3 bases are TGTGCCAGCAGTGCTGAGCGGGGGGGTTTTAAGAATGAGCAGTTCTTC.

This clone was counted only a few times. The chain joins TRBV2 to TRBJ1-2; D is uncertain. CDR1 is SNHLY, CDR2 FYNNEI, per germline. This CDR3 region has 11 residues. V lost 4 bases and J 8 bases, leaving 8 bases between the germline ends. The CDR3 protein is CASSGGSGYTF. The CDR3 DNA reads TGTGCCAGCAGTGGCGGCTCCGGCTACACCTTC.

In this sample, this clone turned up a few times. The rearrangement uses TRBV5-1 and TRBJ1-1, with D possibly TRBD1 on 6 matching bases. V was clipped by 4 bases and J by 0 bases, with 16 bases between them. This CDR3 spans 16 amino acids. CDR1 is SGHRS, CDR2 YFSETQ, per germline. DNA for the CDR3: TGCGCCAGCAGCCCACCGGGACAAGGATTGAACACTGAAGCTTTCTTT. This gives the protein CASSPPGQGLNTEAFF.

The chain carries TRBV11-2 and TRBJ2-7; D not resolved. Trimming took off 0 bases at V and 1 base at J, with 7 bases between the two ends. Germline V lookup: CDR1 SGHAT, CDR2 FQNNGV. The CDR3 extends over 14 amino acids. The CDR3 DNA reads TGTGCCAGCAGCTTAGACTTCGTTTCCTACGAGCAGTACTTC. Its translation: CASSLDFVSYEQYF.

The chain carries TRBV29-1 and TRBJ1-2, with unresolved D. V was shortened by 5 bases and J by 8 bases, with 12 bases between the two germline ends. The CDR3 sequence is 11 residues long. Germline loops: CDR1 SQVTM, CDR2 ANQGSEA. CDR3 DNA sequence: TGCAGCGTTTTTATACTAGGGGGCTACACCTTC. Its protein product is CSVFILGGYTF.

The chain recombines TRBV15 with TRBJ1-1; possibly TRBD1 for D (5 bases). Germline assignment: CDR1 LNHNV and CDR2 YYDKDF (reference sequence). V was clipped by 6 bases and J by 11 bases, with 16 bases between them. The CDR3 extends over 12 amino acids. The CDR3 region is CATRSGANRAFF. The DNA for the CDR3 is TGTGCCACCAGGAGCGGGGCCAATAGGGCTTTCTTT.

The gene calls are TRBV2 and TRBJ2-7; the D gene is possibly TRBD1 (6 bases). Germline V gives CDR1 SNHLY, CDR2 FYNNEI. This CDR3 has 15 amino acids. Trimming stripped 6 bases from V and 2 bases from J, with 17 bases between. CDR3 sequence (DNA): TGTGCCAGCAGCCCTCAATTCAGGGACACCTACGAGCAGTACTTC. It codes for CASSPQFRDTYEQYF.

The chain has TRBV4-1 and TRBJ1-1; D remains ambiguous. V lost 0 bases and J lost 1, with 6 bases in between. Germline V lookup: CDR1 MGHRA, CDR2 YSYEKL. This CDR3 comprises 14 residues. The CDR3 DNA reads as TGCGCCAGCAGCCAAGATGACGGGAACACTGAAGCTTTCTTT. Translating it yields CASSQDDGNTEAFF.

The CDR3 bases are TGTGCCAGCAGTGGAATAGGGACCACTAGCACAGATACGCAGTATTTT. This encodes CASSGIGTTSTDTQYF. The V call is TRBV2, the J call TRBJ2-3, with D perhaps matching TRBD1 or TRBD2 (5 bases each). Germline assignment: CDR1 SNHLY and CDR2 FYNNEI. This CDR3 spans 16 amino acids. Trimming cost V 4 bases and J 0 bases, with 14 bases left between them. The full variable domain, with the rest looked up from reference TRBV2 and TRBJ2-3, is EPEVTQTPSHQVTQMGQEVILRCVPISNHLYFYWYRQILGQKVEFLVSFYNNEISEKSEIFDDQFSVERPDGSNFTLKIRSTKLEDSAMYFCASSGIGTTSTDTQYFGPGTRLTVL.

The V gene is TRBV4-1, the J gene TRBJ2-1; D call uncertain. The CDR3 runs to 16 residues. Germline V gene lookup returns CDR1 MGHRA and CDR2 YSYEKL. V was pared by 3 bases and J by 5 bases, with 17 bases between. DNA for the CDR3: TGCGCCAGCAGCCATTCTTCATGGAGCGCGAACAATGAGCAGTTCTTC. Protein: CASSHSSWSANNEQFF.

J is TRBJ1-1 and V is TRBV9; D gene unclear. V was trimmed by 1 base and J by 0 bases, leaving 7 bases between them. This CDR3 comprises 14 residues. The germline gives CDR1 SGDLS, CDR2 YYNGEE. CDR3 DNA sequence: TGTGCCAGCAGCGTATTAGACATGAACACTGAAGCTTTCTTT. This encodes CASSVLDMNTEAFF.

The rearrangement links TRBV25-1 to TRBJ2-7; tentatively, D is TRBD2 (5 bases). This CDR3 has 13 residues. Deletions cut 1 base from V and 2 bases from J, with 6 bases between. Germline-derived CDR1 and CDR2 are MGHDK and SYGVNS. CDR3 loop: CASSESGTYEQYF. In DNA, the CDR3 is TGTGCCAGCAGTGAATCCGGGACCTACGAGCAGTACTTC.

The J gene is TRBJ2-7, the V gene TRBV6-5; D tentatively fits TRBD1 or TRBD2 (5 bases each). The germline V gene encodes CDR1 MNHEY and CDR2 SVGAGI. Trimming cost V 5 bases and J 0 bases, with 11 bases left between them. The CDR3 has 14 residues. This CDR3 is CASSLRDGSYEQYF. The CDR3, as DNA: TGTGCCAGCAGTCTCCGGGACGGCTCCTACGAGCAGTACTTC.

V gene TRBV10-3 combines with J gene TRBJ1-2; D may be TRBD1 (5 bases). This CDR3 region has 12 residues. Germline loops: CDR1 ENHRY, CDR2 SYGVKD. The V end lost 6 bases, the J end lost 6 bases, and 11 bases lay between the germline ends. CDR3 region: CAISVQGDGYTF. As DNA, the CDR3 is TGTGCCATCAGCGTCCAGGGTGATGGCTACACCTTC.

This clone was counted between two and nine times. The genes are TRBV11-2 and TRBJ1-1, with TRBD1 as a possible D gene (5 bases). Trimming shortened V by 6 bases and J by 1 base, and 6 bases separated the two germline ends. The CDR3 is 12 amino acids. Germline V lookup: CDR1 SGHAT, CDR2 FQNNGV. The CDR3 protein is CASRRGNTEAFF. The CDR3 DNA is TGTGCCAGCAGAAGGGGGAACACTGAAGCTTTCTTT.

The rearrangement links TRBV30 to TRBJ2-1; 7 nucleotides match TRBD1. Germline CDR1 GTSNPN, CDR2 SVGIG (reference sequence). CDR3 length: 10 residues. J was trimmed by 10 bases and V by 3 bases; bases with no gene match: 0. The CDR3 reads CAWSRGEQFF. As DNA, the CDR3 is TGTGCCTGGAGCAGGGGGGAGCAGTTCTTC.

V is TRBV10-3 and J is TRBJ1-5; D is ambiguous. The germline V and J ends were trimmed by 9 bases and 3 bases, with 12 bases remaining between them. The CDR3 loop spans 13 amino acids. CDR1 ENHRY and CDR2 SYGVKD come from the germline V gene. The CDR3 protein is CAIGYFNNQPQHF. The CDR3 DNA follows: TGTGCCATTGGCTACTTTAACAATCAGCCCCAGCATTTT.

V is TRBV19 and J is TRBJ2-1; the D gene is possibly TRBD1 (6 bases). The CDR3 totals 15 residues. Germline CDR1 reads LNHDA; CDR2 reads SQIVND (reference sequence). Trimming stripped 1 base from V and 8 bases from J, with 15 bases between. CDR3 sequence reads: CASSIAFSQGHEQFF. The CDR3 nucleotides are TGTGCCAGTAGTATAGCTTTCTCTCAGGGGCATGAGCAGTTCTTC.

This clone came up a few times. This chain connects TRBV4-2 to TRBJ2-7; D may match TRBD1 or TRBD2 (6 bases each). Deletions cut 3 bases from V and 5 bases from J, with 8 bases between. The CDR3 is made up of 12 amino acids. Germline V gives CDR1 LGHNA, CDR2 YNFKEQ. The CDR3 DNA reads as TGTGCCAGCAGCCAGAGGGGGGACGAGCAGTACTTC. This sequence encodes CASSQRGDEQYF.

V usage is TRBV9 and J usage is TRBJ2-5; TRBD1 matches at 7 bases. V shed 3 bases and J 4 bases; nucleotides not matched to a gene: 6. The V gene's germline CDR1 is SGDLS and CDR2 YYNGEE. The CDR3 length is 14 residues. As DNA, the CDR3 is TGTGCCAGCAGCGCACAGGGGATGTCAGAGACCCAGTACTTC. It specifies CASSAQGMSETQYF.

This chain joins TRBV7-9 and TRBJ2-7; perhaps TRBD2 as D (6 bases). Trimming took off 5 bases at V and 7 bases at J, with 21 bases between the two ends. The CDR3 is 15 amino acids. Per germline, CDR1 SEHNR and CDR2 FQNEAQ (reference sequence). The CDR3 protein is CASSGRETETREQYF. Written as DNA, the CDR3 is TGTGCCAGCAGCGGCCGGGAGACCGAAACGCGGGAGCAGTACTTC. Full variable domain (missing parts from reference TRBV7-9 and TRBJ2-7): DTGVSQNPRHKITKRGQNVTFRCDPISEHNRLYWYRQTLGQGPEFLTYFQNEAQLEKSRLLSDRFSAERPKGSFSTLEIQRTEQGDSAMYLCASSGRETETREQYFGPGTRLTVT.

This chain links TRBV6-1 with TRBJ1-6; TRBD1 is a possible D gene (5 bases). From germline, CDR1 is MNHNS and CDR2 SASEGT. The V end was cut by 2 bases, the J end by 0 bases, with 11 bases between. The CDR3 length is 17 residues. The CDR3 sequence is CASSEMPGSSYNSPLHF. CDR3 in DNA: TGTGCCAGCAGTGAAATGCCAGGGAGCTCCTATAATTCACCCCTCCACTTT.

The chain uses TRBV15 and TRBJ1-2; the D is unclear. V dropped 4 bases and J dropped 6 bases, with 12 bases sitting between them. The CDR3 contains 13 residues. CDR1 and CDR2 (germline): LNHNV, YYDKDF (reference sequence). The CDR3 coding sequence is TGTGCCACCAGCAAGGAGGATCGCGATGGCTACACCTTC. Encoded protein: CATSKEDRDGYTF.

The chain uses TRBV30 and TRBJ1-2, with 10 bases aligning to TRBD1. This CDR3 is built from 15 residues. The junction had 9 bases not matched to a gene; V was cut back by 2 bases and J by 6 bases. The germline gives CDR1 GTSNPN, CDR2 SVGIG (reference sequence). CDR3 nucleotide sequence: TGTGCCTGGAGTTTGGGACAGGGGAAGAATAATGGCTACACCTTC. Translated: CAWSLGQGKNNGYTF.

The V and J genes are TRBV7-3 and TRBJ2-1; 16 bases fit TRBD2. This CDR3 is 18 amino acids long. CDR1 and CDR2 from the germline V gene are SGHTA and FQGTGA. V gave up 5 bases and J gave up 7 bases; unmatched junction bases: 11. The CDR3 sequence: CASSLTGLAGGSGNEQFF. CDR3 nucleotide sequence: TGTGCCAGCAGCCTTACGGGACTAGCGGGAGGGTCTGGGAATGAGCAGTTCTTC.

This clone was counted only a few times. The chain carries TRBV2 and TRBJ2-7; D ambiguous. The V end lost 11 bases, the J end lost 0 bases, and 14 bases lay between the germline ends. The CDR3 has 13 residues. Germline lookup yields CDR1 SNHLY and CDR2 FYNNEI. This chain's CDR3 is CASYMTLSYEQYF. The CDR3 DNA follows: TGTGCCTCCTACATGACCCTCTCCTACGAGCAGTACTTC.

The V gene is TRBV6-5, the J gene TRBJ1-2; 7 bases fit TRBD1. Germline values: CDR1 MNHEY, CDR2 SVGAGI. The ends lost 3 bases at V and 5 bases at J; junction bases unmatched: 3. The CDR3 has 13 residues. CDR3 residues: CASSYRDRYGYTF. The DNA for the CDR3 is TGTGCCAGCAGTTATAGGGACAGATATGGCTACACCTTC.

This clone was seen at least ten times. The chain recombines TRBV30 with TRBJ1-1; the D is unclear. Deletions cut 5 bases from V and 4 bases from J, with 5 bases between. The germline gives CDR1 GTSNPN, CDR2 SVGIG (reference sequence). The CDR3 contains 10 residues. Here the CDR3 reads CAWGATEAFF. The DNA of the CDR3 is TGTGCCTGGGGAGCCACTGAAGCTTTCTTT.

This clone was observed a few times. V usage is TRBV7-9 and J usage is TRBJ2-7; 12 positions agree with TRBD2. Trimming took 5 bases from V and 5 from J; bases not matched to a gene: 7. The CDR3 totals 15 residues. CDR1 and CDR2 from the germline V gene are SEHNR and FQNEAQ (reference sequence). The CDR3, as DNA: TGTGCCAGCAGCATCCGACTAGCGGGAGAGGACGAGCAGTACTTC. It is translated as CASSIRLAGEDEQYF.